The 22 T cell receptor beta chains in this list originate from one sample, sequenced in a study of regulatory T cells in long-lasting Graves disease. Specified time point: persistent/refractory GD, antithyroid drugs over 5 years with positive TRAb. Making the TCR library involved RNA that had been extracted from PBMCs. Researchers made TCR beta libraries by using iRepertoire HTBI primers and running Arm-PCR on CDR3 regions. TCRdb reprocessed the multiplex PCR reads via MiXCR and lists one record per CDR3 protein. The sample has about 460,000 distinct CDR3 sequences; about 22% are singletons. Sequencing was performed on peripheral blood mononuclear cells (PBMCs), taken when the disease was refractory, from a patient treated with antithyroid drugs. These receptors were obtained from a female donor with Graves disease.

This clonotype was found a few times. This rearrangement joins TRBV27 to TRBJ1-1; no clear D gene. The V and J ends lost 0 bases and 7 bases respectively, with 9 bases between them. This CDR3 is 13 amino acids long. CDR1 and CDR2 from the germline V gene are MNHEY and SMNVEV (reference sequence). The CDR3 DNA reads TGTGCCAGCAGTTTATCGATAAGCCATGAAGCTTTCTTT. Its translation: CASSLSISHEAFF.

This clonotype was counted ten times or more. The chain employs TRBV20-1 and TRBJ2-7, with D maybe TRBD2 (5 bases). The CDR3 has 14 amino acids. Germline V gene sequence: CDR1 DFQATT, CDR2 SNEGSKA (reference sequence). The V end lost 2 bases, the J end lost 0 bases, and 11 bases lay between the germline ends. The CDR3 spells CSARRLGSSYEQYF. CDR3 sequence (DNA): TGCAGTGCTAGACGTCTGGGGAGCTCCTACGAGCAGTACTTC.

The chain links TRBV9 to TRBJ2-7, with a possible D match to TRBD1 (6 bases). The length of the CDR3 is 15 residues. V lost 0 bases to trimming and J lost 6 bases, with 16 bases between them. Germline V gene lookup returns CDR1 SGDLS and CDR2 YYNGEE. In nucleotides, the CDR3 is TGTGCCAGCAGCGTAGTAGACAGGCCCCCGGGCGAGCAGTACTTC. Translation gives CASSVVDRPPGEQYF.

This clonotype has just a few counts. The chain is built from TRBV18 and TRBJ2-5, with 11 bases identical to TRBD2. The trim removed 0 bases at V and 4 bases at J, leaving 4 bases unmatched. The CDR3 length is 16 residues. Germline V gene sequence: CDR1 KGHSH, CDR2 LQKENI. CDR3 amino acids: CASSPPGLAGGETQYF. In nucleotides, the CDR3 is TGTGCCAGCTCACCACCCGGGCTAGCGGGAGGAGAGACCCAGTACTTC.

This clonotype was detected many times. This chain links TRBV7-2 with TRBJ1-4; 9 bases match TRBD1. Trimming removed 5 bases from V and 5 bases from J; junction bases left unmatched: 15. Germline V gene sequence: CDR1 SGHTA, CDR2 FQGNSA. This CDR3 spans 18 amino acids. The DNA for the CDR3 is TGTGCCAGCAGCCTCTTTGGGCCCCTGGGACAGGGCAATGAAAAACTGTTTTTT. It is translated as CASSLFGPLGQGNEKLFF.

A few counts support this clonotype. The chain combines TRBV7-2 with TRBJ2-7, with D perhaps matching TRBD2 (6 bases). The V gene's germline CDR1 is SGHTA and CDR2 FQGNSA. The V end was cut by 2 bases, the J end by 7 bases, with 21 bases between. There are 16 residues in the CDR3. CDR3 in amino acids: CASSLYIWRDACEQYF. The CDR3 DNA reads TGTGCCAGCAGCTTATATATCTGGCGGGACGCATGTGAGCAGTACTTC.

This rearrangement joins TRBV2 to TRBJ1-1; TRBD1 might be the D (6 bases). The ends were cut back, 3 bases at V and 1 base at J, with 12 bases in the middle. The CDR3 is 15 residues long. CDR1 and CDR2 from the germline V gene are SNHLY and FYNNEI. The CDR3 DNA is TGTGCCAGCAGTGATCTTGGGGGGCAGAACACTGAAGCTTTCTTT. This gives the protein CASSDLGGQNTEAFF.

The rearrangement joins TRBV4-1 to TRBJ1-1, with D maybe TRBD1 (6 bases). V lost 6 bases to trimming and J lost 2 bases, with 13 bases between them. This CDR3 is built from 14 residues. The germline CDR1 and CDR2 sequences are MGHRA and YSYEKL. For the CDR3, the DNA is TGCGCCAGCAGTTGGAGGGGGGAAAACACTGAAGCTTTCTTT. Its protein is CASSWRGENTEAFF.

This clonotype turned up a few times. This rearrangement joins TRBV7-9 to TRBJ2-4, with 7 bases fitting TRBD1. Germline values: CDR1 SEHNR, CDR2 FQNEAQ (reference sequence). The CDR3 contains 15 residues. J lost 6 bases, V lost 5 bases, and 10 bases had no gene match. CDR3 loop: CASSATGSPGNIQYF. In DNA, the CDR3 is TGTGCCAGCAGCGCGACAGGGTCCCCTGGAAACATTCAGTACTTC.

In this sample, this clonotype turned up many times. The chain is built from TRBV12-3 or TRBV12-4 and TRBJ2-7; unclear D gene. Between the trimmed V and J ends, which lost 5 bases and 3 bases, there was a span of 20 bases. The CDR3 runs 16 residues. Here the CDR3 reads CASSPGMGRVGYEQYF. CDR3 DNA: TGTGCCAGCAGTCCCGGTATGGGCAGAGTAGGCTACGAGCAGTACTTC.

J is TRBJ1-2 and V is TRBV6-1; D uncertain. This CDR3 contains 13 residues. V shed 7 bases and J shed 0 bases, with 9 bases lying between them. Germline V gene lookup returns CDR1 MNHNS and CDR2 SASEGT. The CDR3, as DNA: TGTGCCAGCAAGCCGCAGACTAACTATGGCTACACCTTC. Translating it yields CASKPQTNYGYTF.

This clonotype was recorded at least ten times. V and J are TRBV10-3 and TRBJ2-5; 10 bases line up with TRBD2. Germline CDR1 reads ENHRY; CDR2 reads SYGVKD. With 6 bases clipped from V and 3 bases from J, the junction kept 19 bases outside the gene matches. CDR3 length: 19 residues. The CDR3 loop reads CAISPGSTLAGVPEETQYF. The CDR3 DNA reads TGTGCCATCAGCCCCGGTTCCACGCTAGCGGGAGTCCCAGAAGAGACCCAGTACTTC.

The V call is TRBV4-2, the J call TRBJ2-1, with D tentatively TRBD1 or TRBD2 (5 bases each). Germline CDR1 is LGHNA and CDR2 is YNFKEQ. Trimming removed 3 bases from V and 7 bases from J, with 16 bases in between. The length of the CDR3 is 15 residues. CDR3: CASSHGTNSPNEQFF. DNA for the CDR3: TGTGCCAGCAGCCATGGGACCAATAGTCCAAATGAGCAGTTCTTC.

The gene calls are TRBV11-3 and TRBJ1-6, with D tentatively TRBD1 (6 bases). Germline V gene data show CDR1 as SGHNT and CDR2 as YENEEA. V was clipped by 5 bases and J by 6 bases, with 14 bases between them. The CDR3 covers 15 residues. CDR3: CASSQDLGANSPLHF. The CDR3 DNA reads TGTGCCAGCAGCCAAGATCTGGGGGCTAATTCACCCCTCCACTTT.

This clonotype occurred a few times. V is TRBV28 and J is TRBJ2-2, with D tentatively TRBD2 (5 bases). Germline V gene lookup returns CDR1 MDHEN and CDR2 SYDVKM. This CDR3 has 16 amino acids. Trimming stripped 6 bases from V and 7 bases from J, with 21 bases between. The CDR3 DNA reads as TGTGCCAGCAGGCGTCCGCTTACCGGGAAGGGCGGGGAGCTGTTTTTT. The encoded protein is CASRRPLTGKGGELFF.

This clonotype was seen repeatedly, ten times or more. J is TRBJ2-2 and V is TRBV30; no reliable D call. This CDR3 has 11 amino acids. Per the germline V gene, CDR1 is GTSNPN and CDR2 is SVGIG (reference sequence). V was pared by 5 bases and J by 0 bases, with 1 base between. The CDR3 loop is CAWANTGELFF. CDR3 bases: TGTGCCTGGGCGAACACCGGGGAGCTGTTTTTT.

This clonotype has only a few counts. V and J are TRBV5-1 and TRBJ2-2, with TRBD2 as a possible D gene (5 bases). This CDR3 is 18 amino acids long. V dropped 2 bases and J dropped 3 bases, with 20 bases sitting between them. From germline, CDR1 is SGHRS and CDR2 YFSETQ. CDR3 bases: TGCGCCAGCAGCTTTAACGACTGGCCCCGCGGGTACACCGGGGAGCTGTTTTTT. This translates into CASSFNDWPRGYTGELFF. Full variable domain (missing parts from reference TRBV5-1 and TRBJ2-2): KAGVTQTPRYLIKTRGQQVTLSCSPISGHRSVSWYQQTPGQGLQFLFEYFSETQRNKGNFPGRFSGRQFSNSRSEMNVSTLELGDSALYLCASSFNDWPRGYTGELFFGEGSRLTVL.

This clonotype was seen a handful of times. CDR3 amino acids: CSARRPGGTGELFF. The CDR3 nucleotides read TGCAGTGCTAGGCGGCCTGGTGGTACCGGGGAGCTGTTTTTT. V is TRBV20-1 and J is TRBJ2-2; no definite D call. This CDR3 contains 14 residues. Germline V gene lookup returns CDR1 DFQATT and CDR2 SNEGSKA (reference sequence). The V and J ends lost 3 bases and 5 bases respectively, with 13 bases between them.

On this clonotype: This could be a read error, since a much larger clone is one nucleotide away. The chain has TRBV6-5 and TRBJ1-1; 9 bases agree with TRBD1. Germline CDR1 is MNHEY and CDR2 is SVGAGI. The J segment lost 3 bases and the V segment lost 4 bases, leaving 6 bases of the junction unmatched. The CDR3 consists of 15 residues. The DNA of the CDR3 is TGTGCCAGCAGTTTCCCGGGACAGGGTTACACTGAAGCTTTCTTT. Its translation: CASSFPGQGYTEAFF.

This clonotype was observed many times. J is TRBJ2-4 and V is TRBV11-2; D uncertain. CDR1 SGHAT and CDR2 FQNNGV come from the germline V gene. V lost 2 bases and J 7 bases, leaving 12 bases between the germline ends. The CDR3 has 14 residues. CDR3 region: CASSLREVGNIQYF. As DNA, the CDR3 is TGTGCCAGCAGCTTAAGGGAAGTGGGGAACATTCAGTACTTC.

The chain links TRBV19 to TRBJ2-7; no reliable D call. V was clipped by 9 bases and J by 5 bases, with 17 bases between them. The CDR3 has 13 residues. Germline V lookup: CDR1 LNHDA, CDR2 SQIVND (reference sequence). The CDR3 protein is CASSRVVDNEQYF. DNA for the CDR3: TGTGCCAGCTCAAGGGTGGTCGACAACGAGCAGTACTTC.

The sample holds many counts of this clonotype. V usage is TRBV7-2 and J usage is TRBJ1-2, with D uncertain. V lost 0 bases, J lost 4 bases, and 15 bases lay in between. Germline V lookup: CDR1 SGHTA, CDR2 FQGNSA. The CDR3 has 16 amino acids. CDR3 DNA: TGTGCCAGCAGCTTAGCCGGCTATGTGTCGGCCTATGGCTACACCTTC. Protein: CASSLAGYVSAYGYTF.